Listed here is a single TCR beta chain. The antigen remains undetermined. Trimming stripped 0 bases from V and 7 bases from J, with 8 bases between. The CDR3 consists of 14 residues. Germline values: CDR1 SGHRS, CDR2 YFSETQ. These data originate in a study of T cell responses to AZD1222 COVID-19 vaccine. The assay was immunoSEQ multiplex PCR, and TCRdb's table has in-frame clones only and misses some. The data hold some 170,000 clones, with over 80% observed a single time. Study conclusions and caveats: Vaccine-associated CD4 TCRs ranged over spike, dominating at 160-218 and 743-854. Seropositive at baseline were only a handful of AZD1222 recipients. Nearly half of unique spike-specific TCRs reportedly avoided B.1.351 and B.1.1.7 mutated regions. Spike-specific TCR depth and breadth grew after two AZD1222 doses.

V gene TRBV5-1 combines with J gene TRBJ1-6, with D perhaps TRBD1 (5 bases). The clonotype originates from an adult who received the MenACWY meningococcal vaccine as a control. Sequences were derived from peripheral blood, sampled 28 days after the second dose of the MenACWY control vaccine. The DNA for the CDR3 is TGCGCCAGCAGCTTGGTCTCAGGGAATTCACCCCTCCACTTT. It yields the protein CASSLVSGNSPLHF.